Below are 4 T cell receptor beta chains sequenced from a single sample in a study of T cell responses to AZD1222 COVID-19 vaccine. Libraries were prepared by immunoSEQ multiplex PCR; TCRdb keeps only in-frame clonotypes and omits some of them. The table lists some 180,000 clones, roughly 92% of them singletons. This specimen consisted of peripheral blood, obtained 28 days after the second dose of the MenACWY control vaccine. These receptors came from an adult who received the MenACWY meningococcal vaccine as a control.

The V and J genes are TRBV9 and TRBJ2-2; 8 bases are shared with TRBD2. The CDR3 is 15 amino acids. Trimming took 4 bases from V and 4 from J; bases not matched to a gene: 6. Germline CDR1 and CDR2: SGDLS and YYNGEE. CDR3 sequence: CASSPGGTLTGELFF. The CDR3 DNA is TGTGCCAGCAGCCCGGGGGGGACCCTCACCGGGGAGCTGTTTTTT.

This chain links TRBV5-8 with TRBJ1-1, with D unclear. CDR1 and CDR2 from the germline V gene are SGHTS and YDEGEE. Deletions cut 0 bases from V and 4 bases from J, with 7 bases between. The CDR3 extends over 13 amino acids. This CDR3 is CASSLGPGTEAFF. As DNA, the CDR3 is TGTGCCAGCAGCTTGGGACCAGGCACTGAAGCTTTCTTT.

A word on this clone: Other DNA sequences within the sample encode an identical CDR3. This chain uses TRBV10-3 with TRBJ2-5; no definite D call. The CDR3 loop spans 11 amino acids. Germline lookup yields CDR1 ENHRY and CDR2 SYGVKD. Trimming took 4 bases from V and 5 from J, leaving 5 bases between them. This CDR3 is CAISGGETQYF. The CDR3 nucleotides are TGTGCCATCAGTGGCGGCGAGACCCAGTACTTC.

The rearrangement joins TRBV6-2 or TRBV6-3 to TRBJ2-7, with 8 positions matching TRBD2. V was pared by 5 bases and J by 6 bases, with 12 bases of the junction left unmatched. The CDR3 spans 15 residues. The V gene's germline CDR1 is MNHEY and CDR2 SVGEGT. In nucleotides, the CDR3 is TGTGCCAGCAGTCGGGGGACTAGAAATTGGGCCGAGCAGTACTTC. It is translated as CASSRGTRNWAEQYF.